This T cell receptor (beta chain) was found in a study of blood T cells in healthy people across ages. Then a second PCR, running about 6 to 12 cycles, was carried out with a sample-barcoded 5' primer and a J-beta primer mix. Each cDNA molecule was tagged by a template-switch adaptor that had 12 random nucleotides. TCRdb passed the 5' RACE reads through MiXCR, listing each CDR3 protein once. The top ten hold roughly 13% of the sample, which has hundreds of thousands of distinct CDR3 sequences, roughly half seen once. CDR1 is SQVTM and CDR2 is ANQGSEA in the germline V gene. The CDR3 spans 16 residues. Study observations and caveats: The diversity estimates, figures obtained from one million T cells, were considered underestimates.

This clonotype was counted between two and nine times. The target antigen is unknown. Ranging in age from roughly 6 to 100, the donors were healthy Caucasian individuals from Russia. The sequenced sample consisted of blood. The rearrangement joins TRBV29-1 to TRBJ2-7, with D possibly matching TRBD2 (6 bases). The J call may be incorrect, as the DNA end agrees better with TRBJ2-5. The TCR originated in a woman of 80 years or more in good health. This CDR3 is CSVERDPLPGEETQYF. As DNA, the CDR3 is TGCAGCGTTGAGCGGGACCCGCTACCTGGGGAAGAGACCCAGTACTTC.